This paragraph covers one T cell receptor (beta chain) sequence. The CDR3 extends 3 residues past the end of the read, so its final part is completed from the germline J gene. Germline V gene data show CDR1 as LGHNA and CDR2 as YNFKEQ. The CDR3 covers 18 residues. Trimming shortened V by 4 bases and J by 6 bases, and 26 bases separated the two germline ends. These data originate in a study of T cells in women clearing cervical HPV infection. Turning to the study itself: Women with histologically confirmed HPV16-related CIN3 or worse, 2 with invasive cancer, served as cases. Case blood was drawn when the lesion was first found; control blood after infection became undetectable.

Sequencing was performed with immunoSEQ multiplex PCR; in TCRdb, only in-frame clones are kept and a portion is missing. The sample totals fewer than 35,000 clones. Prevalent HPV16 infections were excluded; only incident single HPV16 infections included. The V call is TRBV4-2, the J call TRBJ2-3; possibly TRBD2 for D (6 bases). The sequencing sample was made of blood buffy coat. The TCR originated in a woman between 18 and 75 years old with a cervical HPV16 infection that either progressed to CIN3+ or cleared (not recorded which). The CDR3: CASSRKTLGLAGGDTQYF. Partial CDR3 DNA: TGTGCCAGCAGCCGTAAAACCTTGGGACTCGCCGGAGGGGATACG.